A single sample gave rise to the 18 T cell receptor beta chains below, sequenced in a study of T cells in Graves' hyperthyroidism and ophthalmopathy (dated by TCRdb to the late 2010s). Libraries came from multiplex PCR. These reads were obtained on an Illumina HiSeq 2000. The TCR beta CDR3 regions were amplified from the RNA transcripts. A first-round RT-PCR of the TCR CDR3 used the HTBI primer set with the Qiagen OneStep RT-PCR kit. Using fastp at Q25 and MiXCR, TCRdb reprocessed the public reads and kept productive beta chains. Rows with a matching CDR3 protein are joined into one entry that keeps the most common DNA and genes. This sample comprises roughly 570,000 distinct CDR3 sequences, 35% to 55% of them detected only once. The top ten hold about 20% of the sample. Sequenced sample: peripheral blood or thyroid tissue (not recorded which). Receptors were obtained from an adult woman with Graves' disease, either hyperthyroidism or ophthalmopathy (not recorded which).

The chain couples TRBV7-3 to TRBJ2-6, with D hard to call. The germline gives CDR1 SGHTA, CDR2 FQGTGA. The V and J ends lost 1 base and 5 bases respectively, with 12 bases between them. CDR3 length: 16 amino acids. DNA for the CDR3: TGTGCCAGCAGCTTAAGGTCCCCGGTGTGGGCCAACGTCCTGACTTTC. Protein: CASSLRSPVWANVLTF. The full variable domain, completed using reference TRBV7-3 and TRBJ2-6, is GAGVSQTPSNKVTEKGKYVELRCDPISGHTALYWYRQSLGQGPEFLIYFQGTGAADDSGLPNDRFFAVRPEGSVSTLKIQRTERGDSAVYLCASSLRSPVWANVLTFGAGSRLTVL.

This clonotype was counted a few times. V usage is TRBV2 and J usage is TRBJ1-2; D may be TRBD1 (5 bases). Between the trimmed V and J ends, which lost 0 bases and 7 bases, there was a span of 18 bases. Per germline, CDR1 SNHLY and CDR2 FYNNEI. The CDR3 consists of 16 residues. CDR3 DNA: TGTGCCAGCAGTGAAGCGAACGCAGGGAGATTCGCTGGCTACACCTTC. It translates to CASSEANAGRFAGYTF.

The V call is TRBV29-1, the J call TRBJ1-5, with D perhaps matching TRBD1 (5 bases). V lost 5 bases and J lost 7, with 15 bases in between. Germline values: CDR1 SQVTM, CDR2 ANQGSEA. The CDR3 loop spans 13 amino acids. CDR3 in amino acids: CSVRTRDGQPQHF. The CDR3 nucleotides read TGCAGCGTTAGGACGAGGGACGGCCAGCCCCAGCATTTT.

V usage is TRBV10-3 and J usage is TRBJ2-5; tentative D call: TRBD2 (6 bases). The V gene's germline CDR1 is ENHRY and CDR2 SYGVKD. CDR3 length: 15 amino acids. Trimming removed 4 bases at V and 5 bases at J, with 17 bases between. CDR3: CAISGLGGMMETQYF. The CDR3 DNA sequence: TGTGCCATCAGTGGATTAGGCGGGATGATGGAGACCCAGTACTTC.

This clonotype was seen ten or more times. V usage is TRBV7-2 and J usage is TRBJ2-7; no clear D. Trimming stripped 4 bases from V and 0 bases from J, with 13 bases between. The V gene's germline CDR1 is SGHTA and CDR2 FQGNSA. The CDR3 spans 15 residues. The CDR3 sequence: CASSSRVLSSYEQYF. CDR3 DNA sequence: TGTGCCAGCAGCTCCCGGGTCCTCAGCTCCTACGAGCAGTACTTC.

The table lists this clonotype with a count of one. The V gene is TRBV9, the J gene TRBJ1-1, with D perhaps matching TRBD1 (5 bases). Trimming cost V 0 bases and J 3 bases, with 9 bases left between them. The CDR3 runs to 14 residues. CDR1 SGDLS and CDR2 YYNGEE come from the germline V gene. CDR3 loop: CASSVDEGYTEAFF. The CDR3 DNA is TGTGCCAGCAGCGTAGATGAGGGGTACACTGAAGCTTTCTTT.

The chain has TRBV5-1 and TRBJ1-4; D gene unclear. Germline V gene lookup returns CDR1 SGHRS and CDR2 YFSETQ. This CDR3 has 14 amino acids. V was cut by 0 bases and J by 5 bases, with 8 bases left in between. CDR3 bases: TGCGCCAGCAGCTTGGGGGTTGGGAATGAAAAACTGTTTTTT. It is translated as CASSLGVGNEKLFF.

This chain joins TRBV7-4 and TRBJ2-5; D call uncertain. The V gene lost 8 bases and the J gene lost 9 bases, with 16 bases spanning the gap. This CDR3 is built from 12 residues. Germline-derived CDR1 and CDR2 are SGHVT and SQSDAQ. CDR3 loop: CASFRPGQPQYF. The CDR3 DNA is TGTGCCAGCTTCCGGCCCGGGCAGCCCCAGTACTTC.

This clonotype came up once. V gene TRBV28 combines with J gene TRBJ2-7; D ambiguous. This CDR3 region has 14 residues. Between the trimmed V and J ends, which lost 5 bases and 4 bases, there was a span of 15 bases. In germline, CDR1 is MDHEN, CDR2 SYDVKM. The CDR3 DNA is TGTGCCAGCAGTCCCCTAGGGAATCTATACGAGCAGTACTTC. Amino acid sequence: CASSPLGNLYEQYF.

As regards this clonotype: This could be a read error, since a much larger clone is one nucleotide away. The chain links TRBV7-8 to TRBJ2-5, with D perhaps matching TRBD1 (6 bases). The DNA end is a closer match to TRBJ2-1, so the J assignment may be wrong. Germline-derived CDR1 and CDR2 are SGHVS and FQNEAQ. This CDR3 comprises 15 residues. The CDR3 nucleotides are TGTGCCAGCAGCTTAGGGGGCCTTGGGCACAGGGTGCAGTTCTTC. This codes for CASSLGGLGHRVQFF.

In the case of this clonotype: The junction differs from germline at one of its ends, possibly a read error. The J gene is TRBJ1-2, the V gene TRBV7-2, with no clear D. Germline CDR1 reads SGHTA; CDR2 reads FQGNSA. CDR3 length: 15 residues. The CDR3 DNA reads as TGTGCCAGCAGCACCCGGGGAGGACCCACCTATGGCCACACCTTC. This gives the protein CASSTRGGPTYGHTF.

This clonotype was counted many times. The chain couples TRBV5-6 to TRBJ2-7; TRBD2 matches 7 bases. This CDR3 has 17 amino acids. The V and J ends lost 4 bases and 2 bases, in that order; junction bases with no gene match: 15. The germline CDR1 and CDR2 sequences are SGHDT and YYEEEE. The CDR3 sequence: CASSRPLTGGGTYEQYF. The CDR3 DNA is TGTGCCAGCAGCAGACCCTTGACGGGGGGAGGCACCTACGAGCAGTACTTC.

This clonotype was picked up many times. The CDR3 protein is CASSLSLQGFTGYTF. The CDR3 nucleotides are TGTGCCAGCAGCTTAAGCTTACAGGGGTTCACTGGCTACACCTTC. The rearrangement joins TRBV13 to TRBJ1-2, with TRBD1 matching 7 bases. The CDR3 spans 15 residues. V shed 2 bases and J 7 bases; nucleotides not matched to a gene: 10. From germline, CDR1 is PRHDT and CDR2 FYEKMQ (reference sequence).

This sequence joins TRBV15 and TRBJ1-2, with D uncertain. The CDR3 runs 14 residues. Trimming removed 8 bases from V and 8 bases from J, with 21 bases in between. Germline CDR1 is LNHNV and CDR2 is YYDKDF (reference sequence). The CDR3 loop reads CATLGRGAMEGYTF. The DNA for the CDR3 is TGTGCCACCTTGGGCCGGGGAGCGATGGAAGGCTACACCTTC.

The chain links TRBV7-9 to TRBJ1-1; 7 bases align to TRBD1. Trimming took 5 bases from V and 5 from J; bases not matched to a gene: 17. Germline V gene data show CDR1 as SEHNR and CDR2 as FQNEAQ (reference sequence). The CDR3 extends over 17 amino acids. CDR3 loop: CASSPRQGMSTRTEAFF. In DNA form, the CDR3 reads TGTGCCAGCAGCCCCCGACAGGGCATGAGTACGAGGACTGAAGCTTTCTTT.

This clonotype was recorded at least ten times. The chain carries TRBV6-1 and TRBJ2-5; TRBD1 aligns across 9 bases. Per germline, CDR1 MNHNS and CDR2 SASEGT. CDR3 size: 14 residues. V lost 6 bases to trimming and J lost 1 base; unmatched junction nucleotides: 3. CDR3 amino acids: CASRRDRVQETQYF. CDR3 coding DNA: TGTGCCAGCAGACGGGACAGGGTCCAAGAGACCCAGTACTTC.

This clonotype showed up just a few times. The chain combines TRBV6-1 with TRBJ2-7, with TRBD1 identical over 12 bases. This CDR3 is 17 amino acids long. The J segment lost 5 bases and the V segment lost 6 bases, leaving 14 bases of the junction unmatched. CDR1 and CDR2 (germline): MNHNS, SASEGT. The CDR3 bases are TGTGCCAGCAGAAAATATCGACCGGGACAGGGGGCAAACGAGCAGTACTTC. As protein: CASRKYRPGQGANEQYF.

To note about this clonotype: A read error may produce the germline difference seen at one junction end. The chain recombines TRBV13 with TRBJ2-7; 7 bases fit TRBD2. The CDR3 is made up of 14 amino acids. Germline V CDR1 and CDR2: PRHDT, FYEKMQ (reference sequence). CDR3 sequence (DNA): TGTGCCAGCAGCTTAGGCCTGGCGGGGGAGGAGCGGTACTTC. The encoded protein is CASSLGLAGEERYF.